These 26 T cell receptor beta chains originate from one sample sequenced in a study of cytomegalovirus exposure and HLA in healthy donors (TCRdb year 2017). The library was built by means of the immunoSEQ multiplex PCR assay. A mixture of 60 forward primers for TCR Vbeta segments and 13 reverse primers for TCR Jbeta segments was used in the multiplex PCR. TCRdb's version of the immuneACCESS table is confined to in-frame rearrangements and falls short of the full clone set. An unresolved V gene accounts for under half of the shortfall where checked; the remainder is of unknown origin. Recorded for this sample are a few hundred thousand clones; approximately 82% of them occurred a single time. Of the sample, roughly 10% is held by the ten largest clones. The sample taken for sequencing was PBMCs. The receptors were sampled from a woman between 50 and 59 years old in good health and CMV-seropositive.

The chain has TRBV2 and TRBJ1-4; 9 bases match TRBD1. Germline V lookup: CDR1 SNHLY, CDR2 FYNNEI. The trim removed 4 bases at V and 7 bases at J, leaving 4 bases unmatched. This CDR3 spans 14 amino acids. DNA of the CDR3: TGTGCCAGCAGTGCGACAGGGGGTGGTGAAAAACTGTTTTTT. Its protein is CASSATGGGEKLFF.

Comment on this clone: Other DNA sequences within the sample encode an identical CDR3. V and J are TRBV27 and TRBJ1-1; perhaps TRBD1 as D (6 bases). The CDR3 runs to 13 residues. The germline V and J ends were trimmed by 3 bases and 2 bases, with 7 bases remaining between them. CDR1 is MNHEY, CDR2 SMNVEV, per germline (reference sequence). In nucleotides, the CDR3 is TGTGCCAGCAGTTTGACAGGAAACACTGAAGCTTTCTTT. This encodes CASSLTGNTEAFF.

This sequence joins TRBV10-1 and TRBJ1-1, with 7 bases fitting TRBD1. The CDR3 has 15 residues. J lost 8 bases, V lost 6 bases, and 15 bases had no gene match. Germline-derived CDR1 and CDR2 are WNHNN and SYGVQD (reference sequence). The CDR3 coding sequence is TGCGCCAGCAGGAGGAACAGGGACAGAGTCTCAGAAGCTTTCTTT. Translation: CASRRNRDRVSEAFF.

The rearrangement uses TRBV6-5 and TRBJ1-1; the match to TRBD1 covers 10 bases. Germline V gives CDR1 MNHEY, CDR2 SVGAGI. The CDR3 loop spans 14 amino acids. J gave up 7 bases and V 6 bases, and 8 bases lay outside the gene matches. CDR3 residues: CASSRQGAQSEAFF. CDR3 coding DNA: TGTGCCAGCAGCCGACAGGGGGCGCAAAGTGAAGCTTTCTTT.

The sample holds a few counts of this clone. This rearrangement joins TRBV5-1 to TRBJ2-6; D ambiguous. From germline, CDR1 is SGHRS and CDR2 YFSETQ. The CDR3 contains 16 residues. The V gene lost 4 bases and the J gene lost 0 bases, with 11 bases spanning the gap. CDR3: CASSQVGSSGANVLTF. The CDR3 region has the DNA TGCGCCAGCAGCCAGGTCGGCAGCTCTGGGGCCAACGTCCTGACTTTC.

The chain has TRBV12-5 and TRBJ1-1, with D maybe TRBD1 (6 bases). The germline V gene encodes CDR1 LGHNT and CDR2 FRNRAP. The ends were cut back, 6 bases at V and 6 bases at J, with 14 bases in the middle. The CDR3 is 13 residues long. For the CDR3, the DNA is TGTGCTAGTGGATTATCGGGGGGCCCTGAAGCTTTCTTT. Its protein is CASGLSGGPEAFF.

The V and J genes are TRBV29-1 and TRBJ2-1; D gene unclear. The CDR3 runs to 12 residues. Per germline, CDR1 SQVTM and CDR2 ANQGSEA. The V and J ends lost 4 bases and 8 bases respectively, with 12 bases between them. CDR3 sequence: CSVGLVWHEQFF. CDR3 in DNA: TGCAGCGTTGGATTGGTATGGCATGAGCAGTTCTTC.

V gene TRBV10-3 combines with J gene TRBJ2-7; TRBD1 aligns across 7 bases. CDR1 is ENHRY and CDR2 is SYGVKD in the germline V gene. CDR3 length equals 13 residues. V shed 3 bases and J 5 bases; nucleotides not matched to a gene: 4. The DNA for the CDR3 is TGTGCCATCAGTGAACAGGGGCTCCACGAGCAGTACTTC. It yields the protein CAISEQGLHEQYF.

This clone came up once. At one of its ends the junction is not consistent with the germline gene, which may arise from a read error. The rearrangement joins TRBV10-3 to TRBJ1-2, with D perhaps matching TRBD1 (6 bases). The germline gives CDR1 ENHRY, CDR2 SYGVKD. The CDR3 consists of 13 residues. The CDR3 loop reads CAFRQDLNYGYTF. The CDR3 coding sequence is TGTGCCTTCAGACAGGACCTTAACTATGGCTACACCTTC.

The chain carries TRBV11-2 and TRBJ1-4; 10 nucleotides match TRBD1. The J segment lost 5 bases and the V segment lost 8 bases, leaving 5 bases of the junction unmatched. This CDR3 is built from 14 residues. CDR1 and CDR2 (germline): SGHAT, FQNNGV. The CDR3 DNA is TGTGCCAGCGCACCGGGACAGGGGAATGAAAAACTGTTTTTT. Translated, it gives CASAPGQGNEKLFF. The full variable domain, in which reference TRBV11-2 and TRBJ1-4 provide the parts outside the CDR3, is EAGVAQSPRYKIIEKRQSVAFWCNPISGHATLYWYQQILGQGPKLLIQFQNNGVVDDSQLPKDRFSAERLKGVDSTLKIQPAKLEDSAVYLCASAPGQGNEKLFFGSGTQLSVL.

This clone appeared a single time. The J gene is TRBJ1-2, the V gene TRBV2; TRBD1 aligns across 7 bases. The CDR3 loop spans 13 amino acids. Looked up from germline, CDR1 is SNHLY and CDR2 is FYNNEI. The V segment lost 6 bases and the J segment 6 bases; nucleotides outside the gene matches: 7. CDR3 sequence reads: CASRPDRTHGYTF. CDR3 coding DNA: TGTGCCAGCAGACCGGACAGGACCCATGGCTACACCTTC.

The V gene is TRBV5-6, the J gene TRBJ2-5, with 13 nucleotides matching TRBD2. Unmatched junction bases numbered 4, after V lost 1 base and J lost 4 bases. The CDR3 spans 16 residues. Germline V gene lookup returns CDR1 SGHDT and CDR2 YYEEEE. In DNA, the CDR3 is TGTGCCAGCAGCTTGAGCGGACTAGCGGGGGCAGAGACCCAGTACTTC. Protein: CASSLSGLAGAETQYF.

This clone was observed once. The J gene is TRBJ1-6, the V gene TRBV6-5, with TRBD1 as a possible D gene (6 bases). This CDR3 has 15 residues. Germline V CDR1 and CDR2: MNHEY, SVGAGI. The V end was cut by 6 bases, the J end by 7 bases, with 16 bases between. This CDR3 is CASRPPGHQNSPLHF. CDR3 in DNA: TGTGCCAGCAGACCACCGGGACACCAGAATTCACCCCTCCACTTT.

The genes are TRBV9 and TRBJ1-6, with 9 bases aligning to TRBD1. CDR1 and CDR2 from the germline V gene are SGDLS and YYNGEE. This CDR3 is built from 15 residues. Trimming removed 4 bases from V and 10 bases from J; junction bases left unmatched: 9. The CDR3 protein is CASSTGGPTFSPLHF. In DNA form, the CDR3 reads TGTGCCAGCAGCACAGGGGGCCCCACCTTCTCACCCCTCCACTTT.

This rearrangement joins TRBV27 to TRBJ2-1; maybe TRBD1 (6 bases). V gave up 3 bases and J gave up 2 bases, with 17 bases separating them. Germline V lookup: CDR1 MNHEY, CDR2 SMNVEV (reference sequence). This CDR3 has 17 amino acids. CDR3: CASSLEATGFPYNEQFF. The DNA of the CDR3 is TGTGCCAGCAGTTTGGAAGCAACAGGGTTCCCCTACAATGAGCAGTTCTTC.

This clone appeared a few times. The chain links TRBV9 to TRBJ1-3, with D hard to call. V was shortened by 4 bases and J by 4 bases, with 18 bases between the two germline ends. Per the germline V gene, CDR1 is SGDLS and CDR2 is YYNGEE. CDR3 length: 16 amino acids. The CDR3 loop reads CASSPRGRIEGNTIYF. Here the CDR3 DNA reads TGTGCCAGCAGCCCCCGAGGGAGGATTGAAGGAAACACCATATATTTT.

This chain links TRBV6-5 with TRBJ1-5; 10 bases are a match to TRBD1. The germline gives CDR1 MNHEY, CDR2 SVGAGI. The CDR3 has 15 residues. V lost 6 bases and J lost 5; bases outside the gene matches: 7. The CDR3 region is CASRGGTGAYQPQHF. In DNA, the CDR3 is TGTGCCAGCAGGGGCGGGACAGGGGCTTATCAGCCCCAGCATTTT.

This chain joins TRBV5-1 and TRBJ1-3, with 10 bases lining up with TRBD1. The CDR3 totals 15 residues. Germline V gene lookup returns CDR1 SGHRS and CDR2 YFSETQ. J was trimmed by 7 bases and V by 6 bases; bases with no gene match: 10. The CDR3 loop reads CASKPMTGGSNTIYF. CDR3 coding DNA: TGCGCCAGCAAGCCGATGACAGGGGGCTCGAACACCATATATTTT.

The J gene is TRBJ1-1, the V gene TRBV6-4; the D is unclear. This CDR3 is built from 14 residues. Germline CDR1 and CDR2: MRHNA and SNTAGT. Trimming pared 0 bases from V and 9 bases from J, leaving 14 bases between. This CDR3 is CASSDSYGQTKAFF. The CDR3 DNA follows: TGTGCCAGCAGTGACTCTTATGGGCAGACTAAAGCTTTCTTT.

The CDR3: CASSLFIGTGAAGNTIYF. CDR3 bases: TGTGCCAGCAGCTTATTTATTGGGACAGGGGCGGCTGGAAACACCATATATTTT. The rearrangement links TRBV7-9 to TRBJ1-3; 10 nucleotides align to TRBD1. The CDR3 contains 18 residues. V was clipped by 2 bases and J by 2 bases; unmatched bases: 9. Germline CDR1 SEHNR, CDR2 FQNEAQ (reference sequence).

The J gene is TRBJ2-7, the V gene TRBV7-8, with D unclear. This CDR3 has 13 amino acids. Per germline, CDR1 SGHVS and CDR2 FQNEAQ. Trimming took off 5 bases at V and 3 bases at J, with 11 bases between the two ends. CDR3 sequence: CASSIQVGYEQYF. The CDR3 DNA reads TGTGCCAGCAGCATTCAGGTCGGCTACGAGCAGTACTTC.

The chain recombines TRBV9 with TRBJ2-5; 15 bases match TRBD2. The CDR3 runs to 17 residues. Germline assignment: CDR1 SGDLS and CDR2 YYNGEE. With 6 bases clipped from V and 5 bases from J, the junction kept 11 bases outside the gene matches. In DNA, the CDR3 is TGTGCCAGCACCCCGGGACTAGCGGGGGGTTTGTTGGAGACCCAGTACTTC. Its translation: CASTPGLAGGLLETQYF.

The J gene is TRBJ1-2, the V gene TRBV28; 9 nucleotides align to TRBD1. The CDR3 covers 15 residues. The germline gives CDR1 MDHEN, CDR2 SYDVKM. V was clipped by 6 bases and J by 4 bases; unmatched bases: 9. The CDR3 DNA follows: TGTGCCAGCAGCCTCAACAGGGGGCGGTTCTATGGCTACACCTTC. Its translation: CASSLNRGRFYGYTF.

The chain uses TRBV9 and TRBJ2-3; TRBD2 matches 8 bases. The CDR3 is 16 amino acids. Germline CDR1 reads SGDLS; CDR2 reads YYNGEE. Trimming at V came to 4 bases and at J to 4 bases, leaving 11 bases not matched to a gene. CDR3 amino acids: CASSMSPGLVSDTQYF. In DNA, the CDR3 is TGTGCCAGCAGCATGAGCCCGGGACTAGTCTCAGATACGCAGTATTTT.

The chain recombines TRBV19 with TRBJ2-3; maybe TRBD2 (7 bases). Trimming removed 5 bases from V and 2 bases from J, with 26 bases in between. Germline V gene lookup returns CDR1 LNHDA and CDR2 SQIVND (reference sequence). The CDR3 has 19 residues. The CDR3 loop is CASSSYHGGPSVLTDTQYF. The CDR3 DNA follows: TGTGCCAGTAGTTCTTACCACGGGGGGCCAAGCGTTCTCACAGATACGCAGTATTTT.

The chain couples TRBV18 to TRBJ1-5; D unclear. The V and J ends lost 2 bases and 0 bases respectively, with 8 bases between them. In germline, CDR1 is KGHSH, CDR2 LQKENI. There are 15 residues in the CDR3. CDR3 protein: CASSPDTLSNQPQHF. CDR3 bases: TGTGCCAGCTCACCAGACACCCTTAGCAATCAGCCCCAGCATTTT. The complete variable domain, with remaining parts taken from reference TRBV18 and TRBJ1-5, reads NAGVMQNPRHLVRRRGQEARLRCSPMKGHSHVYWYRQLPEEGLKFMVYLQKENIIDESGMPKERFSAEFPKEGPSILRIQQVVRGDSAAYFCASSPDTLSNQPQHFGDGTRLSIL.